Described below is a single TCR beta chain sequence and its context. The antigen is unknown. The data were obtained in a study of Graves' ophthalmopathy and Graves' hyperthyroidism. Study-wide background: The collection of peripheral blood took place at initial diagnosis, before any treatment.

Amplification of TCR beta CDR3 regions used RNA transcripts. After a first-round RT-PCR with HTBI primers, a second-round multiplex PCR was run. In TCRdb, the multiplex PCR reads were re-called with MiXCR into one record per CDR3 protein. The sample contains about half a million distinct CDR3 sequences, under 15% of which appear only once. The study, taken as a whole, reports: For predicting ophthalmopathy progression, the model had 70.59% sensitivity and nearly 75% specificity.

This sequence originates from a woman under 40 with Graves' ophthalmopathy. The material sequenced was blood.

CDR3 region: CASSYSWGVTEAFF. In DNA form, the CDR3 reads TGTGCCAGCAGTTACTCATGGGGAGTCACTGAAGCTTTCTTT. The rearrangement links TRBV6-5 to TRBJ1-1, with unresolved D. The CDR3 spans 14 residues. Germline V gives CDR1 MNHEY, CDR2 SVGAGI. Between the trimmed V and J ends, which lost 0 bases and 4 bases, there was a span of 9 bases.